This TCR beta chain was sequenced during a study of shared clonotypes between healthy human individuals. Study background: A donor's plate count was three for CD4 naive and three for CD4 memory; CD8 naive had two and CD8 memory one.

CDR1 is SSHAT and CDR2 is FNYEAQ in the germline V gene (reference sequence). V gave up 1 base and J gave up 6 bases, with 13 bases separating them. This CDR3 spans 15 amino acids. In the case of this clone: The antigen is undetermined.

When replicate PCRs were run on sorted subsets, they used around 0.2 ug DNA, around 33,000 T cell genomes. Original methodology: Filtering differed, since immunoSEQ gave only junction sequences and no quality scores. TCRdb's copy holds only in-frame clones and misses some; the assay was immunoSEQ multiplex PCR. The V and J calls and clone size come from that table; D and trimming were worked out from the DNA. Of under 1,900,000 clones listed, 98% are singletons. Findings and limits, study-wide: Sorted-subset sequencing, rarefaction showed, was incomplete despite large depth.

Sequencing was carried out using naive CD4+ T cells sorted from blood. This sample's subset: CD45RA+ positively selected. This TCR came from a man aged 25 to 45 in good health. The chain couples TRBV7-7 to TRBJ2-1, with D hard to call. CDR3 protein: CASSLDLIASNEQFF. The CDR3 region has the DNA TGTGCCAGCAGCTTAGATTTGATAGCCAGCAATGAGCAGTTCTTC.